This T cell receptor beta chain was recovered during a study of PD-1 blockade in classical Hodgkin lymphoma. Clones were sequenced by immunoSEQ multiplex PCR, and TCRdb holds only the in-frame ones, with some missing. This table has 50,000 or so clones, approximately 73% appearing once. Autologous stem cell transplantation was followed by relapse in every patient, and brentuximab vedotin exposure varied. The best responses consisted of complete response, partial response or progressive disease. General study results and limits: Patients newly diagnosed and complete responders had comparable baseline diversity. Among the patients, those starting nivolumab under 1 year after ASCT were excluded.

The CDR3 is 17 residues long. Germline CDR1 reads MDHEN; CDR2 reads SYDVKM. J was trimmed by 2 bases and V by 5 bases; bases with no gene match: 12. Comments on this clone: Its specificity is unknown.

This chain uses TRBV28 with TRBJ2-1, with TRBD2 matching over 7 bases. The sample in question was peripheral blood mononuclear cells (PBMCs), obtained before the second cycle of nivolumab. The receptor was isolated from a human donor with classical Hodgkin lymphoma. The CDR3 sequence: CASSPGSGGYPYNEQFF. The CDR3, as DNA: TGTGCCAGCAGTCCTGGCTCCGGGGGGTATCCCTACAATGAGCAGTTCTTC. Combining the CDR3 with reference TRBV28 and TRBJ2-1 gives the whole variable domain DVKVTQSSRYLVKRTGEKVFLECVQDMDHENMFWYRQDPGLGLRLIYFSYDVKMKEKGDIPEGYSVSREKKERFSLILESASTNQTSMYLCASSPGSGGYPYNEQFFGPGTRLTVL.